This T cell receptor (beta chain) was recorded in a study of cytomegalovirus exposure and HLA in healthy donors. The ends were cut back, 0 bases at V and 6 bases at J, with 13 bases in the middle. The CDR3 has 14 residues. Germline V gene sequence: CDR1 SGDLS, CDR2 YYNGEE. Study-wide results and limits: Generally TCR sequences proved uncommon, though certain public TCRs appeared in numerous donors. The study dropped some indistinguishable V segments, TRBV6-2 and TRBV6-3 among them. Analyses of presence and absence presupposed an approximately uniform sequencing depth across donors. A later analysis reportedly identified an Asian-associated ancestry cluster as carrying fewer N-insertions than the roughly 700-donor mean.

Both 60 Vbeta primers and 13 Jbeta primers went into the PCR. Sequenced by immunoSEQ multiplex PCR; TCRdb stores in-frame clones only, minus some. This sample's table reports approximately 100,000 clones. A note on this clone: Its specificity is unknown.

The chain employs TRBV9 and TRBJ2-7; no reliable D call. Material for sequencing was PBMCs. This TCR came from a man aged 35 to 55 in good health and CMV-seronegative. The CDR3 region has the DNA TGTGCCAGCAGCGTAGCTACGTGGGCGACCGAGCAGTACTTC. This translates into CASSVATWATEQYF.